The entry below describes one T cell receptor beta chain. The data originate from a study of blood T cell repertoires in COVID-19. Background on the study: In each case, the material was cDNA or gDNA derived from T cells, B-cell-depleted T cells, or PBMCs.

Clones were sequenced by immunoSEQ multiplex PCR, and TCRdb holds only the in-frame ones, with some missing. The table includes hundreds of thousands of clones, around 88% detected once. The CDR3 is 19 amino acids. Germline V CDR1 and CDR2: SEHNR, FQNEAQ (reference sequence). The V end was cut by 6 bases, the J end by 5 bases, with 31 bases between. This chain links TRBV7-9 with TRBJ2-5; D is perhaps TRBD2 (6 bases). The clonotype originates from a woman aged 40-49 years with acute COVID-19. Sequencing was carried out using PBMCs or T cells enriched from blood (not recorded which). The CDR3: CASSYEAGPGRWWWETQYF. The CDR3, as DNA: TGTGCCAGCAGTTACGAGGCGGGGCCTGGGCGGTGGTGGTGGGAGACCCAGTACTTC.